These T cell receptor beta chains were read from a single sample in a study of PD-L1 blockade in urothelial cancer. Here immunoSEQ multiplex PCR was the method, and the copy in TCRdb shows in-frame clones only, minus some. The sample carries around 48,000 clones, around 87% recorded once. The material was PBMCs, obtained around atezolizumab (anti-PD-L1) treatment. Receptors were obtained from a man in his 60s with urothelial cancer. The CDR3 runs from the conserved cysteine through the conserved F or W. D genes are given only for firm matches. Part of the rows lack a size; the others show once, few, many or a class for expanded clones.

>.|TRBJ2-7|15|TRBV11-2|TRBD1
CASSETGAKFGEQYF
TGTGCCAGCAGCGAGACAGGGGCAAAGTTCGGCGAGCAGTACTTC
>.|TRBJ2-2|15|TRBV9|.
CASSYRLDGTGELFF
TGTGCCAGCAGCTATCGACTCGATGGGACCGGGGAGCTGTTTTTT
>.|TRBJ2-3|15|TRBV12-5|TRBD2
CASAKLAGSTTAKYF
TGTGCTAGTGCCAAACTAGCGGGGTCTACTACCGCCAAGTATTTT
>many|TRBJ1-2|14|TRBV7-9|TRBD1
CASSLGGQGNGYTF
TGTGCCAGCAGCTTAGGAGGACAGGGAAATGGCTACACCTTC
>.|TRBJ2-7|15|TRBV7-2|.
CASSLGDIQGNEQYF
TGTGCCAGCAGCTTAGGGGACATACAGGGCAACGAGCAGTACTTC
>.|TRBJ2-5|14|TRBV28|.
CASSPRASMRPQYF
TGTGCCAGCAGTCCCAGGGCTTCTATGCGCCCCCAGTACTTC
>.|TRBJ2-2|15|TRBV7-2|.
CASSFGGQYTGELFF
TGTGCCAGCAGCTTCGGGGGACAGTACACCGGGGAGCTGTTTTTT
>.|TRBJ2-5|12|TRBV7-2|.
CASSLARETQYF
TGTGCCAGCAGCTTAGCGCGAGAGACCCAGTACTTC
>.|TRBJ2-5|16|TRBV9|TRBD2
CASSVVAGGKLETQYF
TGTGCCAGCAGCGTAGTAGCGGGGGGGAAGTTGGAGACCCAGTACTTC
>.|TRBJ2-3|16|TRBV5-8|TRBD2
CASSLELAGLTDTQYF
TGTGCCAGCAGCTTGGAACTAGCGGGTCTCACAGATACGCAGTATTTT
>.|TRBJ2-3|15|TRBV9|.
CASSVAPFSTDTQYF
TGTGCCAGCAGCGTAGCTCCTTTTAGCACAGATACGCAGTATTTT
>once|TRBJ2-1|12|TRBV14|.
CASRRSGPQQFF
TGTGCCAGCAGGCGTTCGGGTCCTCAGCAGTTCTTC
>.|TRBJ2-6|14|TRBV27|.
CASSFLGGANVLTF
TGTGCCAGCAGTTTCCTGGGCGGGGCCAACGTCCTGACTTTC
>.|TRBJ1-1|15|TRBV29-1|TRBD1
CSVTLGTGYLAKAFF
TGCAGCGTTACCCTTGGGACAGGTTACTTAGCAAAAGCTTTCTTT
>once|TRBJ2-1|16|TRBV7-2|TRBD2
CASSLASSGGANEQFF
TGTGCCAGCAGCTTAGCAAGTAGCGGGGGGGCCAATGAGCAGTTCTTC
>.|TRBJ2-3|13|TRBV10-3|.
CAISESTGDTQYF
TGTGCCATCAGTGAGTCTACAGGCGATACGCAGTATTTT
>.|TRBJ1-5|14|TRBV2|.
CASSERAVNQPQHF
TGTGCCAGCAGTGAGAGGGCGGTCAATCAGCCCCAGCATTTT
>.|TRBJ1-6|15|TRBV6-6|TRBD1
CASSPRDRDNSPLHF
TGTGCCAGCAGTCCCCGGGACAGGGATAATTCACCCCTCCACTTT
>.|TRBJ2-5|13|TRBV5-1|TRBD2
CASCLAGEETQYF
TGCGCCAGTTGCCTAGCGGGGGAAGAGACCCAGTACTTC
>.|TRBJ2-7|13|TRBV11-2|.
CASSFTETYEQYF
TGTGCCAGCAGCTTCACAGAAACCTACGAGCAGTACTTC
>.|TRBJ1-2|11|TRBV20-1|TRBD1
CSAGDRLSYTF
TGCAGTGCGGGGGACAGGTTGAGCTACACCTTC
>.|TRBJ1-1|13|TRBV19|.
CASRRGSGTEAFF
TGTGCCAGCCGGAGGGGTAGTGGAACTGAAGCTTTCTTT
>.|TRBJ2-1|15|TRBV2|.
CASRAQGGNYNEQFF
TGTGCCAGCAGAGCGCAGGGGGGTAACTACAATGAGCAGTTCTTC
>.|TRBJ2-1|14|TRBV14|.
CASSQQGLYNEQFF
TGTGCCAGCAGCCAACAGGGACTTTACAATGAGCAGTTCTTC
>.|TRBJ2-5|18|TRBV27|TRBD2
CASSPGGFSGGAGETQYF
TGTGCCAGCAGCCCTGGGGGCTTTAGCGGGGGGGCGGGGGAGACCCAGTACTTC
>few|TRBJ2-1|13|TRBV15|.
CATSRVPSGEQFF
TGTGCCACCAGCAGAGTCCCTAGTGGCGAGCAGTTCTTC
>.|TRBJ2-7|14|TRBV11-2|TRBD1
CASSVRQGAYEQYF
TGTGCCAGCAGCGTCAGACAGGGGGCCTACGAGCAGTACTTC
>.|TRBJ2-7|15|TRBV9|.
CASSALQDPTYEQYF
TGTGCCAGCAGCGCCCTACAGGACCCAACCTACGAGCAGTACTTC
>once|TRBJ2-6|15|TRBV5-1|.
CASSGGSSGANVLTF
TGCGCCAGCAGCGGGGGCTCTTCTGGGGCCAACGTCCTGACTTTC
>.|TRBJ1-5|20|TRBV11-3|TRBD1
CASSFPGQGDSRCSNQPQHF
TGTGCCAGCAGCTTTCCGGGACAGGGCGATTCGAGGTGTAGCAATCAGCCCCAGCATTTT
>.|TRBJ1-4|14|TRBV7-2|TRBD1
CASSSDRGREKLFF
TGTGCCAGCAGCTCGGACAGGGGAAGGGAAAAACTGTTTTTT
>.|TRBJ1-3|12|TRBV29-1|.
CSVAETGNTIYF
TGCAGCGTAGCCGAGACTGGAAACACCATATATTTT
>.|TRBJ2-1|15|TRBV7-3|TRBD2
CASSPNGGAGNEQFF
TGTGCCAGCAGCCCTAACGGGGGGGCCGGCAATGAGCAGTTCTTC
>.|TRBJ2-6|17|TRBV12-2|.
CASRQSDRSSGANVLTF
TGTGCAAGTCGCCAATCCGACAGAAGCTCTGGGGCCAACGTCCTGACTTTC
>.|TRBJ1-4|14|TRBV9|TRBD1
CASSVDRGGEKLFF
TGTGCCAGCAGCGTAGACAGGGGGGGCGAAAAACTGTTTTTT
>.|TRBJ2-7|17|TRBV9|.
CASSVGGYGQSSYEQYF
TGTGCCAGCAGCGTAGGGGGTTACGGACAGAGCTCCTACGAGCAGTACTTC
>.|TRBJ2-2|11|TRBV6-1|.
CASEASKQLFF
TGTGCCAGCGAGGCCAGCAAGCAGCTGTTTTTT
>.|TRBJ2-5|13|TRBV7-7|.
CASSLDSEGTQYF
TGTGCTAGCAGCTTAGACTCTGAGGGGACCCAGTACTTC
>.|TRBJ1-1|15|TRBV5-6|.
CASSFVGLLDTEAFF
TGTGCCAGCAGCTTTGTGGGACTATTGGACACTGAAGCTTTCTTT
>.|TRBJ1-1|15|TRBV19|TRBD1
CASSRTGTGNTEAFF
TGTGCCAGTAGTCGTACCGGGACAGGGAACACTGAAGCTTTCTTT
>.|TRBJ2-5|18|TRBV19|TRBD1
CASSGGTGGEPAQETQYF
TGTGCCAGTAGTGGCGGGACAGGGGGCGAACCCGCACAAGAGACCCAGTACTTC
>.|TRBJ2-3|15|TRBV7-2|TRBD2
CASSFTGGGVDTQYF
TGTGCCAGCAGCTTCACGGGGGGGGGTGTGGATACGCAGTATTTT
>.|TRBJ1-2|14|TRBV18|.
CASSPPGRDGGYTF
TGTGCCAGCTCACCACCGGGCAGGGATGGGGGCTACACCTTC
>.|TRBJ2-7|11|TRBV2|.
CASRRSYEQYF
TGTGCCAGCAGAAGGAGCTACGAGCAGTACTTC
>.|TRBJ2-5|13|TRBV18|.
CASSPQVQETQYF
TGTGCCAGCTCACCGCAGGTACAAGAGACCCAGTACTTC
>.|TRBJ1-3|18|TRBV4-2|.
CASSLQAFSQSSGNTIYF
TGTGCCAGCAGCCTCCAGGCGTTTTCGCAGAGCTCTGGAAACACCATATATTTT
>few|TRBJ1-1|16|TRBV29-1|TRBD1
CSPVSGQGAMNTEAFF
TGCAGCCCAGTTTCGGGACAGGGTGCTATGAACACTGAAGCTTTCTTT
>.|TRBJ2-1|15|TRBV11-3|TRBD1
CASSLRGLSYNEQFF
TGTGCCAGCAGCTTGAGGGGGCTCTCCTACAATGAGCAGTTCTTC
>.|TRBJ2-7|15|TRBV5-1|TRBD1
CASSLGGQGLYEQYF
TGCGCCAGCAGCTTGGGGGGACAGGGGTTGTACGAGCAGTACTTC
>.|TRBJ2-1|11|TRBV6-6|.
CATGLYNEQFF
TGTGCCACCGGACTCTACAATGAGCAGTTCTTC
>.|TRBJ2-7|14|TRBV5-5|.
CASSRIGGRGEQYF
TGTGCCAGCAGTCGTATTGGGGGCAGGGGCGAGCAGTACTTC
>.|TRBJ1-1|15|TRBV27|.
CASSLWAGMNTEAFF
TGTGCCAGCAGTTTATGGGCAGGGATGAACACTGAAGCTTTCTTT
>.|TRBJ1-5|14|TRBV28|.
CASRVSGDGQPQHF
TGTGCCAGCAGGGTTTCGGGGGATGGCCAGCCCCAGCATTTT
>.|TRBJ2-7|15|TRBV4-1|TRBD1
CASSQDAGGWYEQYF
TGCGCCAGCAGCCAAGATGCAGGGGGCTGGTACGAGCAGTACTTC
>.|TRBJ1-6|16|TRBV18|.
CASSQGPLGYNSPLHF
TGTGCCAGCTCACAGGGGCCTCTGGGCTATAATTCACCCCTCCACTTT
>.|TRBJ1-1|12|TRBV5-1|.
CASSEGVTEAFF
TGCGCCAGCAGCGAAGGGGTCACTGAAGCTTTCTTT
>once|TRBJ1-4|15|TRBV6-5|.
CASSLLAGADEKLFF
TGTGCCAGCAGTTTACTGGCAGGGGCGGATGAAAAACTGTTTTTT